These T cell receptor beta chains were read from a single sample in a study of post-analysis software for immune sequencing data. TCRdb used MiXCR to reprocess the PCR reads, holding one entry per CDR3 protein. This sample has roughly 870,000 distinct CDR3 sequences; roughly 50% occur once, and the top ten carry roughly 4.4%. Sample: blood. These receptors all come from a girl aged 10-17 years with multiple sclerosis. Both conserved end residues are part of each CDR3. D genes are given only for firm matches. Rows may omit the clone size; those that give it use once, few, many or a size class.

>TRBV20-1|TRBJ2-1|-|-
CSARDGGRVYTNEQFF
TGCAGTGCTAGAGATGGGGGCAGGGTTTATACAAATGAGCAGTTCTTC
>TRBV3-1|TRBJ2-7|-|-
CASSQGTRDEQYF
TGTGCCAGCAGCCAAGGTACCCGGGACGAGCAGTACTTC
>TRBV6-1|TRBJ2-7|TRBD2|few
CASSVTSGGASSYEQYF
TGTGCCAGCAGTGTAACTAGCGGGGGGGCGAGCTCCTACGAGCAGTACTTC
>TRBV6-6|TRBJ2-5|-|few
CASSYRQETQYF
TGTGCCAGCAGTTACCGCCAAGAGACCCAGTACTTC
>TRBV2|TRBJ2-7|-|-
CASRRDGPYEQYF
TGTGCCAGCAGACGGGACGGGCCATACGAGCAGTACTTC
>TRBV12-3/TRBV12-4|TRBJ2-1|-|-
CASSTRVGRTYNEQFF
TGTGCCAGCAGCACCAGGGTAGGCCGAACCTACAATGAGCAGTTCTTC
>TRBV7-9|TRBJ2-7|TRBD2|few
CASSLTSGEQYF
TGTGCCAGCAGCCTGACTAGCGGCGAGCAGTACTTC
>TRBV29-1|TRBJ2-1|-|-
CSVEEWEVINEQFF
TGCAGCGTTGAAGAATGGGAGGTGATCAATGAGCAGTTCTTC
>TRBV7-3|TRBJ2-3|-|few
CASSWSFGGASTDTQYF
TGTGCCAGCAGCTGGTCCTTCGGCGGGGCTAGCACAGATACGCAGTATTTT
>TRBV12-3/TRBV12-4|TRBJ1-2|TRBD1|few
CASSPLRDRASYGYTF
TGTGCCAGCAGCCCGCTCCGGGACAGGGCATCCTATGGCTACACCTTC
>TRBV6-6|TRBJ2-3|-|-
CASSYSTRGLLDTQYF
TGTGCCAGCAGTTACTCGACCCGGGGTTTATTAGATACGCAGTATTTT
>TRBV20-1|TRBJ2-5|-|-
CSARGGGQHQETQYF
TGCAGTGCTAGAGGCGGGGGACAGCACCAAGAGACCCAGTACTTC
>TRBV11-2|TRBJ1-2|TRBD1|few
CASSAGTAPVRYTF
TGTGCCAGCAGCGCCGGGACAGCGCCGGTACGTTACACCTTC
>TRBV5-1|TRBJ1-4|-|-
CASSFTDSHRGEKLFF
TGCGCCAGCAGCTTTACGGACAGTCATAGAGGAGAAAAACTGTTTTTT
>TRBV29-1|TRBJ2-4|-|-
CSVGLWEGPESRQYF
TGCAGCGTTGGGCTCTGGGAAGGACCCGAATCAAGGCAGTACTTC
>TRBV15|TRBJ1-2|-|-
CATSRDLTVHHGYTF
TGTGCCACCAGCAGAGATTTAACAGTCCACCATGGCTACACCTTC
>TRBV29-1|TRBJ2-5|TRBD1|-
CSVVRDRGHETQYF
TGCAGCGTCGTACGAGACAGGGGACATGAGACCCAGTACTTC
>TRBV7-2|TRBJ2-7|-|few
CASSLASGLSSYEQYF
TGTGCCAGCAGCTTAGCGTCGGGACTCAGCTCCTACGAGCAGTACTTC
>TRBV6-1|TRBJ2-1|TRBD1|-
CASSEAYRGHEQFF
TGTGCCAGCAGTGAAGCCTACAGGGGGCATGAGCAGTTCTTC
>TRBV7-2|TRBJ2-1|TRBD2|-
CASSSGTSGGWGQFF
TGTGCCAGCAGCTCCGGGACTAGCGGGGGGTGGGGGCAGTTCTTC
>TRBV20-1|TRBJ2-7|-|few
CSASSSREPYEQYF
TGCAGTGCTAGTAGTAGTCGGGAACCCTACGAGCAGTACTTC
>TRBV20-1|TRBJ2-3|-|-
CSALGGATDTQYF
TGCAGTGCTCTGGGGGGGGCCACAGATACGCAGTATTTT
>TRBV5-1|TRBJ1-5|-|-
CASSLWAGTNQPQHF
TGCGCCAGCAGCTTGTGGGCAGGGACTAATCAGCCCCAGCATTTT
>TRBV5-1|TRBJ2-5|-|-
CASSEPIAGGTETQYF
TGCGCCAGCAGCGAACCAATTGCTGGGGGGACAGAGACCCAGTACTTC
>TRBV5-1|TRBJ2-1|TRBD2|-
CASSLFLAGAGNEQFF
TGCGCCAGCAGCTTATTTTTAGCGGGAGCGGGGAATGAGCAGTTCTTC
>TRBV5-1|TRBJ2-1|TRBD1|-
CASSLGDREVNEQFF
TGCGCCAGCAGCTTGGGGGACAGGGAGGTGAATGAGCAGTTCTTC
>TRBV5-1|TRBJ2-1|TRBD2|-
CASSPTPFAGGYNEQFF
TGCGCCAGCAGCCCCACCCCCTTTGCGGGGGGCTACAATGAGCAGTTCTTC
>TRBV5-5|TRBJ1-2|-|many
CASSVDRDYGYTF
TGTGCCAGCAGCGTGGACAGAGACTATGGCTACACCTTC
>TRBV18|TRBJ2-7|TRBD2|-
CASSFTSGTSGVSSYEQYF
TGTGCCAGCTCATTTACCTCCGGGACTAGCGGGGTCAGCTCCTACGAGCAGTACTTC
>TRBV30|TRBJ2-4|-|-
CAWSAVAARNIQYF
TGTGCCTGGAGTGCGGTGGCAGCTAGAAACATTCAGTACTTC
>TRBV25-1|TRBJ2-7|-|-
CASSAIHEQYF
TGTGCCAGCAGCGCCATCCACGAGCAGTACTTC
>TRBV3-1|TRBJ2-6|TRBD2|few
CASSRLAAGANVLTF
TGTGCCAGCAGCCGGCTAGCGGCTGGGGCCAACGTCCTGACTTTC
>TRBV20-1|TRBJ2-7|TRBD2|few
CSARTTSGYEQYF
TGCAGTGCTAGAACTACTAGCGGCTACGAGCAGTACTTC
>TRBV11-2|TRBJ2-7|-|-
CASSWRRGSASEQYF
TGTGCCAGCAGTTGGAGGCGGGGATCGGCAAGCGAGCAGTACTTC
>TRBV3-1|TRBJ2-5|-|-
CASSPERDYRGTQYF
TGTGCCAGCAGCCCTGAACGGGACTACAGGGGGACCCAGTACTTC
>TRBV29-1|TRBJ1-2|-|-
CSVAWGEVRGYTF
TGCAGCGTTGCGTGGGGAGAGGTCCGTGGCTACACCTTC
>TRBV5-1|TRBJ2-3|-|-
CASSSAGTDTQYF
TGCGCCAGCAGCTCCGCGGGGACAGATACGCAGTATTTT
>TRBV12-3/TRBV12-4|TRBJ1-1|-|-
CASSPRLAEAFF
TGTGCCAGCAGCCCCAGGCTAGCTGAAGCTTTCTTT
>TRBV6-2/TRBV6-3|TRBJ2-7|TRBD2|once
CASSSDGLAGMSYEQYF
TGTGCCAGCAGCTCGGACGGGCTAGCGGGGATGTCCTACGAGCAGTACTTC
>TRBV30|TRBJ2-7|-|once
CAWKPRLLGEQYF
TGTGCCTGGAAGCCCCGACTACTTGGAGAGCAGTACTTC
>TRBV10-3|TRBJ2-7|-|-
CAIRSGPNSYEQYF
TGTGCCATCAGGTCGGGACCGAACTCCTACGAGCAGTACTTC
>TRBV14|TRBJ2-7|-|-
CASSQAGNSYEQYF
TGTGCCAGCAGCCAAGCGGGGAACTCCTACGAGCAGTACTTC
>TRBV6-1|TRBJ2-5|-|few
CASSESQYAGSETQYF
TGTGCCAGCAGTGAAAGTCAGTATGCAGGGTCGGAGACCCAGTACTTC
>TRBV6-5|TRBJ2-7|TRBD2|few
CASSYSFPEGTSGTEEQYF
TGTGCCAGCAGTTACTCGTTTCCGGAGGGGACTAGCGGGACTGAGGAGCAGTACTTC
>TRBV7-9|TRBJ1-1|-|-
CASKAAQGPNTEAFF
TGTGCCAGCAAGGCGGCACAGGGACCCAACACTGAAGCTTTCTTT
>TRBV6-2/TRBV6-3|TRBJ2-5|TRBD2|-
CASSLPLAGLQETQYF
TGTGCCAGCAGCCTACCCTTAGCGGGGCTACAAGAGACCCAGTACTTC
>TRBV7-2|TRBJ1-1|-|-
CASTDPLRVEAFF
TGTGCCAGCACCGACCCTCTACGAGTTGAAGCTTTCTTT
>TRBV12-3/TRBV12-4|TRBJ1-2|-|many
CASSLVGGNYGYTF
TGTGCCAGCAGTTTGGTGGGGGGGAACTATGGCTACACCTTC
>TRBV20-1|TRBJ2-5|-|-
CSACKGRETQYF
TGCAGTGCTTGCAAGGGGAGGGAGACCCAGTACTTC
>TRBV29-1|TRBJ1-1|-|once
CSVGTQGQMNTEAFF
TGCAGCGTTGGGACACAAGGTCAAATGAACACTGAAGCTTTCTTT
>TRBV10-3|TRBJ2-3|TRBD1|few
CAITTGTGTTDTQYF
TGTGCCATCACCACCGGGACAGGGACCACAGATACGCAGTATTTT
>TRBV20-1|TRBJ2-3|TRBD2|-
CSAVLAGGSTDTQYF
TGCAGTGCTGTACTAGCGGGGGGCAGCACAGATACGCAGTATTTT
>TRBV20-1|TRBJ2-7|-|few
CSVRRGTAYEQYF
TGCAGTGTCCGTCGGGGGACAGCCTACGAGCAGTACTTC
>TRBV7-3|TRBJ2-3|TRBD2|-
CTSSLTGGPTDTQYF
TGTACCAGCAGCTTAACGGGAGGGCCCACAGATACGCAGTATTTT